Shown below are 32 T cell receptor beta chains from a single sample sequenced in a study of identical twins. TCRdb redid the calling of the 5' RACE reads with MiXCR, one entry per CDR3 protein. The sample has 200,000 to 300,000 distinct CDR3 sequences, 7% seen once; the top ten hold under 4%. These data were also filed under a second study, of yellow fever vaccine responses in identical twins.

Sequenced: memory (CD45RO+) T cells sorted from blood. All receptors come from a woman aged 18-35 years in good health.

The chain uses TRBV18 and TRBJ2-1; D is possibly TRBD1 (5 bases). The CDR3 loop spans 15 amino acids. Trimming removed 2 bases at V and 6 bases at J, with 14 bases between. The germline V gene encodes CDR1 KGHSH and CDR2 LQKENI. As DNA, the CDR3 is TGTGCCAGCTCACCAACAAAGGGGCGATCCAATGAGCAGTTCTTC. It translates to CASSPTKGRSNEQFF.

This clonotype has a count of ten or more. The rearrangement joins TRBV19 to TRBJ2-1; TRBD2 aligns across 7 bases. Germline lookup yields CDR1 LNHDA and CDR2 SQIVND (reference sequence). CDR3 length: 15 residues. V shed 5 bases, J shed 5 bases, and the junction held 9 bases outside the gene matches. The CDR3 nucleotides read TGTGCCAGTAGTCCCGGGGCTAGCGGAAACAATGAGCAGTTCTTC. Its protein product is CASSPGASGNNEQFF. The full variable domain, in which reference TRBV19 and TRBJ2-1 provide the parts outside the CDR3, is DGGITQSPKYLFRKEGQNVTLSCEQNLNHDAMYWYRQDPGQGLRLIYYSQIVNDFQKGDIAEGYSVSREKKESFPLTVTSAQKNPTAFYLCASSPGASGNNEQFFGPGTRLTVL.

This clonotype was counted a few times. The J gene is TRBJ2-6, the V gene TRBV19; 8 positions agree with TRBD1. The J segment lost 3 bases and the V segment lost 5 bases, leaving 12 bases of the junction unmatched. The CDR3 runs to 18 residues. The germline gives CDR1 LNHDA, CDR2 SQIVND (reference sequence). The CDR3 loop reads CASSSRTGSLIGANVLTF. The CDR3 DNA reads TGTGCCAGTAGTTCTCGGACAGGGAGTTTGATTGGGGCCAACGTCCTGACTTTC.

The rearrangement joins TRBV4-1 to TRBJ2-2; 8 bases agree with TRBD1. The J segment lost 5 bases and the V segment lost 3 bases, leaving 11 bases of the junction unmatched. Germline-derived CDR1 and CDR2 are MGHRA and YSYEKL. This CDR3 spans 17 amino acids. CDR3 in DNA: TGCGCCAGCAGCCAGCAGGGGGCGCGATTCGGTACCGGGGAGCTGTTTTTT. It translates to CASSQQGARFGTGELFF.

The rearrangement joins TRBV3-1 to TRBJ2-1, with TRBD2 as a possible D gene (5 bases). The V gene's germline CDR1 is LGHDT and CDR2 YNNKEL (reference sequence). Trimming shortened V by 1 base and J by 5 bases, and 6 bases separated the two germline ends. This CDR3 comprises 13 residues. The DNA for the CDR3 is TGTGCCAGCAGCCAAGCCGGGGACAATGAGCAGTTCTTC. It specifies CASSQAGDNEQFF.

This clonotype has a handful of counts. The V call is TRBV18, the J call TRBJ1-1; 7 bases match TRBD1. This CDR3 comprises 13 residues. V shed 3 bases and J 5 bases; nucleotides not matched to a gene: 3. The V gene's germline CDR1 is KGHSH and CDR2 LQKENI. In nucleotides, the CDR3 is TGTGCCAGCTCACCCACAGGGGAGACTGAAGCTTTCTTT. It translates to CASSPTGETEAFF.

This clonotype was seen many times. V usage is TRBV2 and J usage is TRBJ1-6; TRBD1 matches 7 bases. This CDR3 has 17 amino acids. Germline CDR1 SNHLY, CDR2 FYNNEI. Trimming took 6 bases from V and 0 from J; bases not matched to a gene: 8. CDR3 DNA: TGTGCCAGCAGACCGGGACAGACGAGCTCCTATAATTCACCCCTCCACTTT. It encodes CASRPGQTSSYNSPLHF.

The V gene is TRBV4-2, the J gene TRBJ2-1, with a possible D match to TRBD2 (6 bases). The V end lost 5 bases, the J end lost 0 bases, and 20 bases lay between the germline ends. CDR3 size: 18 residues. Germline CDR1 and CDR2: LGHNA and YNFKEQ. CDR3 bases: TGTGCCAGCAGCTACTCACCGGGACTCAAATCCTCCTACAATGAGCAGTTCTTC. Amino acid sequence: CASSYSPGLKSSYNEQFF.

This clonotype occurred a few times. CDR3 amino acids: CASSGQPKNIQYF. CDR3 coding DNA: TGTGCCAGTAGTGGGCAACCCAAAAACATTCAGTACTTC. The chain recombines TRBV19 with TRBJ2-4; D remains unclear. Germline CDR1 is LNHDA and CDR2 is SQIVND (reference sequence). The CDR3 is 13 amino acids. With 5 bases removed from V and 2 bases from J, the gap between germline ends came to 7 bases.

This clonotype was observed a few times. The genes are TRBV5-1 and TRBJ2-2, with 7 bases lining up with TRBD2. The trim removed 6 bases at V and 3 bases at J, leaving 8 bases unmatched. The CDR3 extends over 15 amino acids. Germline CDR1 is SGHRS and CDR2 is YFSETQ. CDR3 nucleotide sequence: TGCGCCAGCACCCATGGGGCGGGGGACACCGGGGAGCTGTTTTTT. Translated: CASTHGAGDTGELFF.

CDR3 coding DNA: TGCGCCAGCAGCTTCCCAGGGGGTACCTACAATGAGCAGTTCTTC. Translation: CASSFPGGTYNEQFF. The chain uses TRBV5-1 and TRBJ2-1; TRBD1 aligns across 7 bases. Germline-derived CDR1 and CDR2 are SGHRS and YFSETQ. The V segment lost 2 bases and the J segment 2 bases; nucleotides outside the gene matches: 4. CDR3 length: 15 amino acids.

This clonotype was observed a few times. The chain combines TRBV4-2 with TRBJ1-4; D is uncertain. V lost 0 bases and J lost 6, with 11 bases in between. Germline assignment: CDR1 LGHNA and CDR2 YNFKEQ. The length of the CDR3 is 15 residues. DNA for the CDR3: TGTGCCAGCAGCCAAGAGTGGGGTGGAGATGAAAAACTGTTTTTT. This encodes CASSQEWGGDEKLFF.

This clonotype was observed many times. This chain links TRBV5-1 with TRBJ2-5; D is possibly TRBD1 or TRBD2 (5 bases each). Germline CDR1 reads SGHRS; CDR2 reads YFSETQ. This CDR3 has 15 residues. The V end was cut by 5 bases, the J end by 2 bases, with 16 bases between. The CDR3 spells CASRPTPGRQETQYF. The CDR3 DNA is TGCGCCAGCAGACCGACTCCGGGACGACAAGAGACCCAGTACTTC. The full variable domain, with the rest looked up from reference TRBV5-1 and TRBJ2-5, is KAGVTQTPRYLIKTRGQQVTLSCSPISGHRSVSWYQQTPGQGLQFLFEYFSETQRNKGNFPGRFSGRQFSNSRSEMNVSTLELGDSALYLCASRPTPGRQETQYFGPGTRLLVL.

This clonotype was counted a few times. This chain uses TRBV6-5 with TRBJ2-5; D is uncertain. The V gene's germline CDR1 is MNHEY and CDR2 SVGAGI. V lost 5 bases and J 5 bases, leaving 12 bases between the germline ends. The CDR3 extends over 13 amino acids. The CDR3 loop reads CASSNTIGETQYF. The CDR3 DNA is TGTGCCAGCAGTAACACGATAGGGGAGACCCAGTACTTC.

The V and J genes are TRBV20-1 and TRBJ2-5; 10 bases fit TRBD2. Germline V lookup: CDR1 DFQATT, CDR2 SNEGSKA (reference sequence). The CDR3 sequence is 14 residues long. J was trimmed by 2 bases and V by 3 bases; bases with no gene match: 3. The CDR3 loop is CSARPSGRQETQYF. The CDR3 nucleotides read TGCAGTGCTAGGCCTAGCGGGAGACAAGAGACCCAGTACTTC.

This clonotype turned up a few times. The rearrangement uses TRBV28 and TRBJ1-2, with 7 bases identical to TRBD1. Germline V CDR1 and CDR2: MDHEN, SYDVKM. J gave up 8 bases and V 5 bases, and 11 bases lay outside the gene matches. The CDR3 length is 14 residues. CDR3 coding DNA: TGTGCCAGCAGTCCCTCCACAGGGGCGCGGGGCTACACCTTC. Encoded protein: CASSPSTGARGYTF.

This clonotype appeared a few times. This sequence joins TRBV15 and TRBJ2-1; D unclear. Germline CDR1 is LNHNV and CDR2 is YYDKDF (reference sequence). Trimming took 0 bases from V and 7 from J, leaving 7 bases between them. The CDR3 loop spans 13 amino acids. This CDR3 is CATSRDPANEQFF. CDR3 coding DNA: TGTGCCACCAGCAGAGATCCGGCGAATGAGCAGTTCTTC. The entire variable domain, with the rest obtained from reference TRBV15 and TRBJ2-1, is as follows: DAMVIQNPRYQVTQFGKPVTLSCSQTLNHNVMYWYQQKSSQAPKLLFHYYDKDFNNEADTPDNFQSRRPNTSFCFLDIRSPGLGDTAMYLCATSRDPANEQFFGPGTRLTVL.

The J gene is TRBJ2-1, the V gene TRBV5-1; possible D gene TRBD2, 6 bases. This CDR3 is 14 amino acids long. CDR1 is SGHRS, CDR2 YFSETQ, per germline. Trimming removed 3 bases at V and 7 bases at J, with 14 bases between. CDR3 region: CASSSSGGMNEQFF. CDR3 nucleotide sequence: TGCGCCAGCAGCTCAAGTGGCGGGATGAATGAGCAGTTCTTC. The variable domain in full, completed from reference TRBV5-1 and TRBJ2-1, reads KAGVTQTPRYLIKTRGQQVTLSCSPISGHRSVSWYQQTPGQGLQFLFEYFSETQRNKGNFPGRFSGRQFSNSRSEMNVSTLELGDSALYLCASSSSGGMNEQFFGPGTRLTVL.

V usage is TRBV27 and J usage is TRBJ1-4; weak D call: TRBD1 (5 bases). Trimming stripped 2 bases from V and 8 bases from J, with 12 bases between. This CDR3 comprises 14 residues. Germline CDR1 reads MNHEY; CDR2 reads SMNVEV (reference sequence). The CDR3 is CASSLARRGEKLFF. DNA for the CDR3: TGTGCCAGCAGTTTAGCCCGGAGGGGAGAAAAACTGTTTTTT. The full variable domain, with the rest looked up from reference TRBV27 and TRBJ1-4, is EAQVTQNPRYLITVTGKKLTVTCSQNMNHEYMSWYRQDPGLGLRQIYYSMNVEVTDKGDVPEGYKVSRKEKRNFPLILESPSPNQTSLYFCASSLARRGEKLFFGSGTQLSVL.

The table lists this clonotype with a few counts. This chain uses TRBV28 with TRBJ1-1; no clear D gene. CDR1 is MDHEN and CDR2 is SYDVKM in the germline V gene. V lost 8 bases, J lost 4 bases, and 8 bases lay in between. This CDR3 comprises 11 residues. CDR3 residues: CASFYLTEAFF. The CDR3, as DNA: TGTGCCAGCTTCTATCTCACTGAAGCTTTCTTT.

This clonotype was observed a few times. The chain combines TRBV2 with TRBJ2-4, with D perhaps matching TRBD1 (5 bases). The CDR3 extends over 13 amino acids. V was pared by 4 bases and J by 9 bases, with 13 bases between. Per the germline V gene, CDR1 is SNHLY and CDR2 is FYNNEI. The CDR3: CASSGSREGIQYF. CDR3 in DNA: TGTGCCAGCAGTGGATCCAGGGAAGGCATTCAGTACTTC.

V and J are TRBV20-1 and TRBJ2-1; TRBD2 aligns across 9 bases. The junction had 3 bases not matched to a gene; V was cut back by 3 bases and J by 0 bases. The germline V gene encodes CDR1 DFQATT and CDR2 SNEGSKA (reference sequence). The CDR3 totals 15 residues. The CDR3 is CSASQRGASYNEQFF. As DNA, the CDR3 is TGCAGTGCTAGCCAGCGGGGGGCCTCCTACAATGAGCAGTTCTTC.

This clonotype was observed a few times. The rearrangement joins TRBV20-1 to TRBJ2-7, with D uncertain. This CDR3 contains 12 residues. Germline CDR1 is DFQATT and CDR2 is SNEGSKA (reference sequence). The V end was cut by 3 bases, the J end by 5 bases, with 11 bases between. CDR3 protein: CSASASTDEQYF. DNA of the CDR3: TGCAGTGCTAGTGCGAGCACCGACGAGCAGTACTTC.

This clonotype was counted only a few times. V gene TRBV7-7 combines with J gene TRBJ2-1; D remains ambiguous. Between the trimmed V and J ends, which lost 4 bases and 5 bases, there was a span of 9 bases. The CDR3 totals 13 residues. CDR1 is SSHAT, CDR2 FNYEAQ, per germline (reference sequence). DNA for the CDR3: TGTGCCAGCAGCTCGCAAATGGACAATGAGCAGTTCTTC. Amino acids: CASSSQMDNEQFF.

This clonotype was detected ten times or more. The V call is TRBV4-2, the J call TRBJ2-2; D is unclear. Trimming left V 0 bases short and J 0 bases short, with 11 bases between. CDR3 size: 17 residues. CDR1 and CDR2 from the germline V gene are LGHNA and YNFKEQ. The DNA for the CDR3 is TGTGCCAGCAGCCAAGAGCGTTCTCTAACGAACACCGGGGAGCTGTTTTTT. It specifies CASSQERSLTNTGELFF.

V and J are TRBV3-1 and TRBJ2-7, with a possible D match to TRBD1 (5 bases). Germline V lookup: CDR1 LGHDT, CDR2 YNNKEL (reference sequence). V was cut by 1 base and J by 6 bases, with 10 bases left in between. The CDR3 contains 13 residues. The CDR3 coding sequence is TGTGCCAGCAGCCAAGTCCAGGGAAGCGAGCAGTACGTC. Protein product: CASSQVQGSEQYV.

The table lists this clonotype with a few counts. The J gene is TRBJ2-5, the V gene TRBV29-1, with 12 bases that match TRBD2. Trimming took 5 bases from V and 2 from J; bases not matched to a gene: 6. This CDR3 has 15 amino acids. Germline CDR1 SQVTM, CDR2 ANQGSEA. The CDR3 loop is CSVQRLAGDQETQYF. CDR3 bases: TGCAGCGTTCAAAGACTAGCGGGGGATCAAGAGACCCAGTACTTC. The variable domain in full, with the rest retrieved from reference TRBV29-1 and TRBJ2-5, is SAVISQKPSRDICQRGTSLTIQCQVDSQVTMMFWYRQQPGQSLTLIATANQGSEATYESGFVIDKFPISRPNLTFSTLTVSNMSPEDSSIYLCSVQRLAGDQETQYFGPGTRLLVL.

V is TRBV6-1 and J is TRBJ1-2, with 8 bases lining up with TRBD1. V trimming: 11 bases; J trimming: 3 bases; junction bases outside the gene matches: 8. Germline V gene data show CDR1 as MNHNS and CDR2 as SASEGT. The CDR3 loop spans 13 amino acids. As DNA, the CDR3 is TGTGCCGGAACAGGGGGAGGATACTATGGCTACACCTTC. Protein product: CAGTGGGYYGYTF.

In this sample, this clonotype turned up a few times. CDR3 in DNA: TGTGCCAGCAGCCCGCAGGACAGGGGTAAAAACATTCAGTACTTC. Translating it yields CASSPQDRGKNIQYF. The chain joins TRBV6-1 to TRBJ2-4; 9 nucleotides agree with TRBD1. V was clipped by 6 bases and J by 4 bases; unmatched bases: 7. Germline V gene lookup returns CDR1 MNHNS and CDR2 SASEGT. The CDR3 consists of 15 residues.

The J gene is TRBJ2-7, the V gene TRBV27; perhaps TRBD1 as D (6 bases). Germline V gene data show CDR1 as MNHEY and CDR2 as SMNVEV (reference sequence). CDR3 length equals 12 residues. With 5 bases removed from V and 5 bases from J, the gap between germline ends came to 10 bases. The chain's CDR3 is CASSPRDNEQYF. Here the CDR3 DNA reads TGTGCCAGCAGTCCAAGGGACAACGAGCAGTACTTC.

This chain connects TRBV10-3 to TRBJ2-5; TRBD1 matches 7 bases. The CDR3 runs 16 residues. With 2 bases clipped from V and 3 bases from J, the junction kept 9 bases outside the gene matches. Germline V lookup: CDR1 ENHRY, CDR2 SYGVKD. DNA for the CDR3: TGTGCCATCAGTGAGACAAAACAGGGGCTGGAAGAGACCCAGTACTTC. This gives the protein CAISETKQGLEETQYF.

Ten or more counts support this clonotype. The chain uses TRBV6-2 or TRBV6-3 and TRBJ1-4; D not certain. Trimming took 5 bases from V and 0 from J, leaving 13 bases between them. Per the germline V gene, CDR1 is MNHEY and CDR2 is SVGEGT. This CDR3 has 16 residues. This CDR3 is CASSKPDRATNEKLFF. The CDR3 DNA is TGTGCCAGCAGTAAACCGGACCGTGCAACTAATGAAAAACTGTTTTTT.